Presented here are 32 T cell receptor beta chains from one specimen sequenced in a study of blood T cell repertoires in COVID-19. TCRdb's table, derived via immunoSEQ multiplex PCR, lists solely in-frame clones and lacks some. The sample contains roughly 150,000 clones, 81% of which appear only once. The specimen sequenced was peripheral blood. Receptors originate from a man between 60 and 75 years old with active or convalescent COVID-19.

The chain's CDR3 is CASSQLTGGGSDYGYTF. CDR3 nucleotide sequence: TGTGCCAGCAGCCAACTCACAGGGGGGGGTAGCGACTATGGCTACACCTTC. The rearrangement uses TRBV7-2 and TRBJ1-2; 8 bases are shared with TRBD1. Per the germline V gene, CDR1 is SGHTA and CDR2 is FQGNSA. V lost 5 bases, J lost 3 bases, and 14 bases stayed unmatched. The CDR3 contains 17 residues.

The chain combines TRBV5-4 with TRBJ1-4; possible D gene TRBD1, 6 bases. Per the germline V gene, CDR1 is SGHNT and CDR2 is YYREEE (reference sequence). V was shortened by 4 bases and J by 0 bases, with 16 bases between the two germline ends. CDR3 length equals 17 residues. In DNA form, the CDR3 reads TGTGCCAGCAGCACTCGGACAGCCCCAGCAACTAATGAAAAACTGTTTTTT. It yields the protein CASSTRTAPATNEKLFF.

The chain uses TRBV28 and TRBJ1-5; TRBD1 agrees at 8 bases. Germline trimming cut 2 bases from V and 5 bases from J; bases unmatched to any gene: 2. Per germline, CDR1 MDHEN and CDR2 SYDVKM. The CDR3 totals 14 residues. In nucleotides, the CDR3 is TGTGCCAGCAGTTTACAGGGGGCGCATCAGCCCCAGCATTTT. It translates to CASSLQGAHQPQHF.

This clone has only one observation. The chain uses TRBV19 and TRBJ2-3; 10 bases map to TRBD2. J gave up 1 base and V 5 bases, and 9 bases lay outside the gene matches. Germline loops: CDR1 LNHDA, CDR2 SQIVND (reference sequence). This CDR3 comprises 17 residues. CDR3 nucleotide sequence: TGTGCCAGTAGTCTTGGGCTAGCGGGGGCCCGCACAGATACGCAGTATTTT. Its translation: CASSLGLAGARTDTQYF.

This CDR3 is CASSSPPSSGRYNEQFF. DNA for the CDR3: TGTGCCAGCAGCTCTCCGCCTAGTAGCGGGAGATACAATGAGCAGTTCTTC. The V call is TRBV5-4, the J call TRBJ2-1; 9 nucleotides line up with TRBD2. Looked up from germline, CDR1 is SGHNT and CDR2 is YYREEE (reference sequence). J was trimmed by 4 bases and V by 3 bases; bases with no gene match: 11. CDR3 length: 17 residues.

The V call is TRBV9, the J call TRBJ1-6; 8 positions agree with TRBD1. Per the germline V gene, CDR1 is SGDLS and CDR2 is YYNGEE. This CDR3 is 15 amino acids long. V was pared by 3 bases and J by 6 bases, with 5 bases of the junction left unmatched. This chain's CDR3 is CASSAGQGSNSPLHF. CDR3 DNA sequence: TGTGCCAGCAGCGCCGGACAGGGATCTAATTCACCCCTCCACTTT.

This chain connects TRBV27 to TRBJ1-1; the D is unclear. V was shortened by 0 bases and J by 0 bases, with 8 bases between the two germline ends. Germline V gene lookup returns CDR1 MNHEY and CDR2 SMNVEV (reference sequence). The CDR3 spans 15 residues. In DNA, the CDR3 is TGTGCCAGCAGTTTATCGAACGGGATGAACACTGAAGCTTTCTTT. This sequence encodes CASSLSNGMNTEAFF.

The V call is TRBV18, the J call TRBJ1-4; tentative D call: TRBD1 (5 bases). The CDR3 totals 15 residues. Trimming removed 2 bases at V and 6 bases at J, with 13 bases between. Germline CDR1 and CDR2: KGHSH and LQKENI. The CDR3 spells CASSPKQAAYEKLFF. Written as DNA, the CDR3 is TGTGCCAGCTCACCAAAACAGGCCGCCTATGAAAAACTGTTTTTT. Combining the CDR3 with reference TRBV18 and TRBJ1-4 gives the whole variable domain NAGVMQNPRHLVRRRGQEARLRCSPMKGHSHVYWYRQLPEEGLKFMVYLQKENIIDESGMPKERFSAEFPKEGPSILRIQQVVRGDSAAYFCASSPKQAAYEKLFFGSGTQLSVL.

This chain joins TRBV9 and TRBJ2-5, with 9 bases aligning to TRBD2. CDR3 size: 14 residues. Germline CDR1 and CDR2: SGDLS and YYNGEE. With V trimmed by 4 bases and J by 2 bases, 3 bases remained unmatched. Here the CDR3 reads CASSNSGGQETQYF. In DNA, the CDR3 is TGTGCCAGCAGCAATAGCGGGGGACAAGAGACCCAGTACTTC.

The rearrangement uses TRBV28 and TRBJ1-2, with 7 positions matching TRBD1. This CDR3 spans 13 amino acids. The V segment lost 6 bases and the J segment 2 bases; nucleotides outside the gene matches: 3. Germline V gene data show CDR1 as MDHEN and CDR2 as SYDVKM. For the CDR3, the DNA is TGTGCCAGCAGAAAACAGGGGAACTATGGCTACACCTTC. Translation: CASRKQGNYGYTF.

The CDR3 reads CASSLWGQGAYEQYF. The CDR3 coding sequence is TGCGCCAGCAGCCTTTGGGGACAGGGAGCCTACGAGCAGTACTTC. J is TRBJ2-7 and V is TRBV5-1; 9 bases line up with TRBD1. Germline V gene lookup returns CDR1 SGHRS and CDR2 YFSETQ. CDR3 length: 15 amino acids. The junction had 7 bases not matched to a gene; V was cut back by 4 bases and J by 2 bases.

Concerning this clone: One end of the junction fails to match germline, which may point to a read error. The chain combines TRBV20-1 with TRBJ2-2; D may be TRBD1 (6 bases). This CDR3 is 11 amino acids long. Germline CDR1 is DFQATT and CDR2 is SNEGSKA (reference sequence). The CDR3 sequence: CSARGGHGELF. The CDR3 DNA reads as TGCAGTGCTAGAGGGGGACACGGGGAGCTGTTT.

The chain uses TRBV28 and TRBJ1-2; D might be TRBD1 (6 bases). The length of the CDR3 is 13 residues. Trimming took 2 bases from V and 4 from J, leaving 8 bases between them. The germline CDR1 and CDR2 sequences are MDHEN and SYDVKM. The CDR3 DNA reads as TGTGCCAGCAGTTTAGTGGGGGCCTATGGCTACACCTTC. This codes for CASSLVGAYGYTF.

The V call is TRBV28, the J call TRBJ2-5; D unresolved. The CDR3 consists of 15 residues. V dropped 5 bases and J dropped 4 bases, with 17 bases sitting between them. The germline V gene has CDR1 MDHEN and CDR2 SYDVKM. For the CDR3, the DNA is TGTGCCAGCAGTATCACCGGGTCTCTTGGAGAGACCCAGTACTTC. Its translation: CASSITGSLGETQYF.

The chain joins TRBV5-4 to TRBJ1-1; 11 bases are a match to TRBD1. The CDR3 loop spans 17 amino acids. The ends lost 4 bases at V and 0 bases at J; junction bases unmatched: 8. The V gene's germline CDR1 is SGHNT and CDR2 YYREEE (reference sequence). CDR3 DNA sequence: TGTGCCAGCAGCCCTGGACAGGGGGCAGTCATGAACACTGAAGCTTTCTTT. The encoded protein is CASSPGQGAVMNTEAFF. Full variable domain (missing parts from reference TRBV5-4 and TRBJ1-1): ETGVTQSPTHLIKTRGQQVTLRCSSQSGHNTVSWYQQALGQGPQFIFQYYREEENGRGNFPPRFSGLQFPNYSSELNVNALELDDSALYLCASSPGQGAVMNTEAFFGQGTRLTVV.

The CDR3 region has the DNA TGTGCCACCAGTGGCGCAGGGGTTGGGACTGAAGCTTTCTTT. It is translated as CATSGAGVGTEAFF. The V call is TRBV24-1, the J call TRBJ1-1, with D perhaps TRBD1 (6 bases). Germline loops: CDR1 KGHDR, CDR2 SFDVKD. CDR3 length: 14 amino acids. V was pared by 5 bases and J by 5 bases, with 14 bases between.

This chain connects TRBV6-5 to TRBJ2-1; 14 bases map to TRBD2. The CDR3 has 14 amino acids. The germline V gene has CDR1 MNHEY and CDR2 SVGAGI. Trimming removed 6 bases from V and 9 bases from J; junction bases left unmatched: 4. The DNA of the CDR3 is TGTGCCAGCAGGGGACTAGCGGGGGCCGGTGAGCAGTTCTTC. Translating gives CASRGLAGAGEQFF.

J is TRBJ2-7 and V is TRBV6-2 or TRBV6-3; 12 bases agree with TRBD1. V was clipped by 2 bases and J by 6 bases; unmatched bases: 5. The CDR3 has 15 amino acids. Looked up from germline, CDR1 is MNHEY and CDR2 is SVGEGT. This CDR3 reads CASSYRGTGGSEQYF. The CDR3 DNA sequence: TGTGCCAGCAGTTACCGCGGGACAGGGGGCTCCGAGCAGTACTTC.

In DNA, the CDR3 is TGTGCCAGCAGCCAGGGGAGCTTTTTAGCCAAAAACATTCAGTACTTC. The encoded protein is CASSQGSFLAKNIQYF. The rearrangement links TRBV3-1 (or the pseudogene TRBV3-2) to TRBJ2-4; TRBD2 might be the D (5 bases). This CDR3 region has 16 residues. V shed 3 bases and J shed 0 bases, with 12 bases lying between them. Germline V lookup: CDR1 LGHDT, CDR2 YNNKEL (reference sequence).

The chain links TRBV19 to TRBJ2-7, with 8 bases aligning to TRBD1. Germline V gene data show CDR1 as LNHDA and CDR2 as SQIVND (reference sequence). The CDR3 covers 14 residues. Losses at the gene ends were 4 bases for V and 4 bases for J; bases not matched to a gene: 6. This CDR3 is CASSTGTGGYEQYF. The CDR3 nucleotides read TGTGCCAGTAGTACCGGGACAGGTGGGTACGAGCAGTACTTC.

The chain recombines TRBV10-3 with TRBJ1-6; no definite D call. Looked up from germline, CDR1 is ENHRY and CDR2 is SYGVKD. V dropped 4 bases and J dropped 10 bases, with 14 bases sitting between them. The CDR3 has 14 amino acids. CDR3 bases: TGTGCCATCAGTGGGCAGGTCCCCGAATCACCCCTCCACTTT. Protein: CAISGQVPESPLHF.

V is TRBV7-2 and J is TRBJ2-2; 10 bases align to TRBD1. The germline V gene encodes CDR1 SGHTA and CDR2 FQGNSA. This CDR3 has 15 amino acids. After removal of 4 bases from V and 6 bases from J, the junction contained 5 bases not matched to a gene. The CDR3 spells CASSSGQGFSGELFF. The CDR3 DNA follows: TGTGCCAGCAGCTCGGGACAGGGGTTCTCCGGGGAGCTGTTTTTT.

The chain recombines TRBV15 with TRBJ2-3; 9 bases line up with TRBD2. The CDR3 has 16 amino acids. With V trimmed by 5 bases and J by 0 bases, 6 bases remained unmatched. Per the germline V gene, CDR1 is LNHNV and CDR2 is YYDKDF (reference sequence). CDR3 bases: TGTGCCACCAGCTCGCGACTAGCGGCTAGCACAGATACGCAGTATTTT. As protein: CATSSRLAASTDTQYF. The entire variable domain, with the rest obtained from reference TRBV15 and TRBJ2-3, is as follows: DAMVIQNPRYQVTQFGKPVTLSCSQTLNHNVMYWYQQKSSQAPKLLFHYYDKDFNNEADTPDNFQSRRPNTSFCFLDIRSPGLGDTAMYLCATSSRLAASTDTQYFGPGTRLTVL.

The chain combines TRBV19 with TRBJ2-3; 8 bases line up with TRBD2. CDR1 LNHDA and CDR2 SQIVND come from the germline V gene (reference sequence). J lost 6 bases, V lost 4 bases, and 6 bases had no gene match. The CDR3 consists of 14 residues. The CDR3 DNA reads as TGTGCCAGTAGTAGGGGTAGCGGGATTGATACGCAGTATTTT. It yields the protein CASSRGSGIDTQYF. Combining the CDR3 with reference TRBV19 and TRBJ2-3 gives the whole variable domain DGGITQSPKYLFRKEGQNVTLSCEQNLNHDAMYWYRQDPGQGLRLIYYSQIVNDFQKGDIAEGYSVSREKKESFPLTVTSAQKNPTAFYLCASSRGSGIDTQYFGPGTRLTVL.

The chain combines TRBV5-6 with TRBJ2-2; no reliable D call. Trimming removed 3 bases from V and 4 bases from J, with 4 bases in between. Germline V gene lookup returns CDR1 SGHDT and CDR2 YYEEEE. The CDR3 consists of 12 residues. DNA of the CDR3: TGTGCCAGCAGCTGGGCCACCGGGGAGCTGTTTTTT. As protein: CASSWATGELFF.

This clone was seen a handful of times. The chain couples TRBV6-2 or TRBV6-3 to TRBJ2-2; the match to TRBD1 covers 10 bases. Germline trimming cut 0 bases from V and 1 base from J; bases unmatched to any gene: 2. This CDR3 comprises 17 residues. Germline V CDR1 and CDR2: MNHEY, SVGEGT. CDR3 sequence (DNA): TGTGCCAGCAGTTACTCTAGGGACAGGGGGAACACCGGGGAGCTGTTTTTT. Protein sequence: CASSYSRDRGNTGELFF.

V usage is TRBV19 and J usage is TRBJ2-3; TRBD2 aligns across 11 bases. Germline values: CDR1 LNHDA, CDR2 SQIVND (reference sequence). The CDR3 runs to 15 residues. V shed 6 bases, J shed 1 base, and the junction held 3 bases outside the gene matches. CDR3 residues: CASSTGLAGTDTQYF. CDR3 DNA sequence: TGTGCCAGTAGCACGGGACTAGCGGGCACAGATACGCAGTATTTT.

The chain recombines TRBV5-8 with TRBJ1-1; 7 positions match TRBD1. V dropped 5 bases and J dropped 9; count of bases not matched to a gene: 7. The CDR3 has 12 residues. Germline assignment: CDR1 SGHTS and CDR2 YDEGEE. Here the CDR3 reads CASSLTGDQAFF. In DNA, the CDR3 is TGTGCCAGCAGTCTTACAGGGGACCAAGCTTTCTTT. The complete variable domain, with remaining parts taken from reference TRBV5-8 and TRBJ1-1, reads EAGVTQSPTHLIKTRGQQATLRCSPISGHTSVYWYQQALGLGLQFLLWYDEGEERNRGNFPPRFSGRQFPNYSSELNVNALELEDSALYLCASSLTGDQAFFGQGTRLTVV.

There are a few counts of this clone. The chain has TRBV4-1 and TRBJ1-1; D possibly corresponds to TRBD1 (6 bases). Germline-derived CDR1 and CDR2 are MGHRA and YSYEKL. V lost 7 bases to trimming and J lost 0 bases, with 9 bases between them. The CDR3 covers 13 residues. The CDR3 DNA sequence: TGCGCCAGCACAGGGGCCATGAACACTGAAGCTTTCTTT. This encodes CASTGAMNTEAFF.

The genes are TRBV19 and TRBJ2-7, with TRBD2 identical over 11 bases. Germline CDR1 is LNHDA and CDR2 is SQIVND (reference sequence). The J segment lost 2 bases and the V segment lost 5 bases, leaving 8 bases of the junction unmatched. The CDR3 is 16 amino acids. CDR3 residues: CASSSGTSGSTYEQYF. The CDR3 coding sequence is TGTGCCAGTAGTTCCGGGACTAGCGGAAGTACCTACGAGCAGTACTTC.

The DNA for the CDR3 is TGTGCCAGTGACCTGACAGGGGTTGGTCTTAACACTGAAGCTTTCTTT. It specifies CASDLTGVGLNTEAFF. The V call is TRBV2, the J call TRBJ1-1; 8 bases line up with TRBD1. Per germline, CDR1 SNHLY and CDR2 FYNNEI. V shed 9 bases, J shed 2 bases, and the junction held 14 bases outside the gene matches. The CDR3 extends over 16 amino acids.

Comment on this clone: Other DNA sequences in the sample encode the same CDR3. J is TRBJ1-2 and V is TRBV6-5; D unclear. V was trimmed by 6 bases and J by 0 bases, leaving 11 bases between them. CDR3 length: 14 amino acids. Per the germline V gene, CDR1 is MNHEY and CDR2 is SVGAGI. This CDR3 reads CASRGPGANYGYTF. The CDR3, as DNA: TGTGCCAGCAGGGGTCCGGGAGCTAACTATGGCTACACCTTC.